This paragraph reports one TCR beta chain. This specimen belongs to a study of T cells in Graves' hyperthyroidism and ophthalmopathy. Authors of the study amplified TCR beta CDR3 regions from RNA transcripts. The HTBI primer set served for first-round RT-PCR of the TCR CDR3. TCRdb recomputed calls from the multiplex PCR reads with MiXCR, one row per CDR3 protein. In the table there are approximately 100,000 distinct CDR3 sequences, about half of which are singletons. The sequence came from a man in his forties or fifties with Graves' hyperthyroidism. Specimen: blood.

This CDR3 is CASSMGGHFYNEQFF. As DNA, the CDR3 is TGTGCCAGCAGCATGGGCGGCCACTTCTACAATGAGCAGTTCTTC. The V and J genes are TRBV25-1 and TRBJ2-1; D remains unclear. Trimming pared 6 bases from V and 3 bases from J, leaving 15 bases between. The length of the CDR3 is 15 residues. In germline, CDR1 is MGHDK, CDR2 SYGVNS.